A single sample is the source of the 11 T cell receptor beta chains below, sequenced in a study of post-analysis software for immune sequencing data. Points from the study as a whole: With TRBV5-6, TRBV5-1 and TRBV20-1 included, about five TRBV segments were more frequent in patients than in controls.

Unique-molecular-identifier-tagged TCR beta cDNA libraries were used. Each CDR3 protein gets one entry after TCRdb re-called the PCR reads with MiXCR. The repertoire holds 700,000 to 900,000 distinct CDR3 sequences, with about 45% as singletons. Their antigen targets remain unknown. The sequencing sample was made of blood. Receptors originate from a girl under 18 with multiple sclerosis.

J is TRBJ2-2 and V is TRBV7-3, with 7 nucleotides matching TRBD2. This CDR3 contains 16 residues. Looked up from germline, CDR1 is SGHTA and CDR2 is FQGTGA. With V trimmed by 5 bases and J by 4 bases, 10 bases remained unmatched. CDR3 in amino acids: CASSPSAGGGTGELFF. CDR3 DNA: TGTGCCAGCAGCCCGAGTGCAGGCGGGGGCACCGGGGAGCTGTTTTTT.

This clonotype occurred a few times. The chain employs TRBV4-2 and TRBJ2-1; 8 bases map to TRBD2. The ends lost 0 bases at V and 12 bases at J; junction bases unmatched: 4. This CDR3 has 13 amino acids. Germline CDR1 and CDR2: LGHNA and YNFKEQ. The DNA for the CDR3 is TGTGCCAGCAGCCAAGATGGGAGCGGGAGGCAGTTCTTC. It encodes CASSQDGSGRQFF.

The rearrangement joins TRBV20-1 to TRBJ2-5, with no clear D. The V gene lost 4 bases and the J gene lost 5 bases, with 11 bases spanning the gap. The CDR3 has 12 amino acids. Germline CDR1 DFQATT, CDR2 SNEGSKA (reference sequence). The CDR3 sequence: CSAKFGLETQYF. The CDR3 nucleotides are TGCAGTGCTAAATTCGGCCTGGAGACCCAGTACTTC.

This clonotype showed up just a few times. V gene TRBV20-1 combines with J gene TRBJ2-5; perhaps TRBD2 as D (6 bases). Per germline, CDR1 DFQATT and CDR2 SNEGSKA (reference sequence). V shed 3 bases and J shed 11 bases, with 13 bases lying between them. The CDR3 loop spans 11 amino acids. Here the CDR3 reads CSAREDGGQYF. CDR3 in DNA: TGCAGTGCTAGGGAGGACGGAGGGCAGTACTTC.

In its sample, this clonotype was seen a few times. The V gene is TRBV5-1, the J gene TRBJ2-7, with 8 bases fitting TRBD1. Germline V gives CDR1 SGHRS, CDR2 YFSETQ. The CDR3 is 22 amino acids. J was trimmed by 7 bases and V by 4 bases; bases with no gene match: 34. The CDR3 spells CASSREQGAGDLKRVRLEEQYF. In DNA, the CDR3 is TGCGCCAGCAGCCGGGAGCAGGGGGCGGGTGATCTGAAGCGGGTCCGTTTGGAAGAGCAGTACTTC.

A word on this clonotype: A much larger clonotype is one base distant, so this may be a read error. The rearrangement uses TRBV7-8 and TRBJ1-2; 9 nucleotides agree with TRBD1. This CDR3 has 15 residues. Germline V gene data show CDR1 as SGHVS and CDR2 as FQNEAQ. V gave up 5 bases and J gave up 6 bases; unmatched junction bases: 10. CDR3 nucleotide sequence: TGTGCCAGCAGCCAGCGGGTGGACAGGGGTAATGGCTACACCTTC. This gives the protein CASSQRVDRGNGYTF.

This chain uses TRBV15 with TRBJ1-5; 8 bases align to TRBD1. The CDR3 extends over 15 amino acids. V gave up 1 base and J gave up 6 bases; unmatched junction bases: 5. Per germline, CDR1 LNHNV and CDR2 YYDKDF (reference sequence). Here the CDR3 DNA reads TGTGCCACCAGCAGAGCAGGGGGCTTAGGTCAGCCCCAGCATTTT. This codes for CATSRAGGLGQPQHF. Full variable domain (remainder filled in from reference TRBV15 and TRBJ1-5): DAMVIQNPRYQVTQFGKPVTLSCSQTLNHNVMYWYQQKSSQAPKLLFHYYDKDFNNEADTPDNFQSRRPNTSFCFLDIRSPGLGDTAMYLCATSRAGGLGQPQHFGDGTRLSIL.

In this sample, this clonotype turned up a few times. The chain employs TRBV20-1 and TRBJ2-7; D possibly corresponds to TRBD1 (6 bases). The germline V and J ends were trimmed by 3 bases and 2 bases, with 17 bases remaining between them. Germline CDR1 reads DFQATT; CDR2 reads SNEGSKA (reference sequence). The CDR3 has 15 amino acids. Here the CDR3 reads CSASKGLEGAYEQYF. The CDR3 DNA reads TGCAGTGCTAGTAAGGGGTTAGAGGGGGCCTACGAGCAGTACTTC.

A word on this clonotype: This may be a read error, as it is one base from a much larger clone. The chain couples TRBV9 to TRBJ1-1; a possible D gene is TRBD1 (5 bases). Trimming removed 0 bases from V and 3 bases from J, with 6 bases in between. The germline gives CDR1 SGDLS, CDR2 YYNGEE. The CDR3 is 13 amino acids. CDR3 sequence reads: CASSVGGDTEAFF. In DNA form, the CDR3 reads TGTGCCAGCAGCGTAGGGGGGGACACTGAAGCTTTCTTT.

The rearrangement joins TRBV7-9 to TRBJ1-4, with D uncertain. The CDR3 spans 14 residues. CDR1 and CDR2 from the germline V gene are SEHNR and FQNEAQ (reference sequence). Trimming removed 1 base at V and 5 bases at J, with 8 bases between. The CDR3 is CASSLGTKNEKLFF. In nucleotides, the CDR3 is TGTGCCAGCAGCTTAGGGACTAAGAATGAAAAACTGTTTTTT.

This clonotype turned up a few times. This chain links TRBV6-5 with TRBJ2-3, with D unresolved. Germline V lookup: CDR1 MNHEY, CDR2 SVGAGI. The CDR3 is 16 amino acids. Between the trimmed V and J ends, which lost 2 bases and 6 bases, there was a span of 18 bases. The chain's CDR3 is CASSYGPGTDTDTQYF. CDR3 bases: TGTGCCAGCAGTTACGGCCCTGGCACAGATACGGATACGCAGTATTTT.